The clone carrying this T cell receptor beta chain was seen many times. The antigen is not known. This CDR3 is built from 13 residues. CDR1 and CDR2 from the germline V gene are SEHNR and FQNEAQ (reference sequence). Deletions cut 6 bases from V and 1 base from J, with 9 bases between. TCRdb processed the 5' RACE reads anew with MiXCR; each CDR3 protein has one entry. Here the sample spans 300,000 to 350,000 distinct CDR3 sequences, around 15% being singletons. The data stem from a study of T-cell memory formation after mild COVID-19. The study's findings and limits: Clones that got smaller from day 15 to 85 had even CD4/CD8, while clones growing later tipped toward CD4+. Memory cells collected pre-infection included some clones that later responded, suggesting cross-reactive memory joined. Contracting CD4+ clones lay largely in CM and EM, with CD8+ ones residing in EMRA.

This chain links TRBV7-9 with TRBJ1-1; D gene ambiguous. The sequence derives from a man aged 18 to 29 who had mild COVID-19 (a few samples of this study predate the infection). Cell type and time point are not known. Sample: PBMCs or a T cell subset sorted from them (not recorded which). The CDR3 bases are TGTGCCAGCAGGCCCGGACCGAACACTGAAGCTTTCTTT. Translated: CASRPGPNTEAFF.